These 8 T cell receptor beta chains were sequenced from one sample in a study of radiotherapy plus CTLA-4 blockade in lung cancer. The assay was immunoSEQ multiplex PCR, and TCRdb's table has in-frame clones only and misses some. The sample lists tens of thousands of clones, over 75% occurring once. The specimen comprised peripheral blood, sampled from a patient treated with radiotherapy plus ipilimumab. The origin of the receptors is a human donor with non-small cell lung cancer whose response to radiotherapy plus ipilimumab could not be evaluated.

The chain recombines TRBV5-1 with TRBJ2-1; 9 nucleotides line up with TRBD2. The CDR3 has 15 residues. In germline, CDR1 is SGHRS, CDR2 YFSETQ. Trimming removed 4 bases from V and 4 bases from J; junction bases left unmatched: 6. CDR3: CASSPAGGSYNEQFF. CDR3 in DNA: TGCGCCAGCAGCCCAGCGGGGGGATCTTACAATGAGCAGTTCTTC.

DNA of the CDR3: TGCGCCAGCTTCGAGGGAACGGGGGGGCCTAACGGGGAGCTGTTTTTT. Translated, it gives CASFEGTGGPNGELFF. The rearrangement links TRBV5-1 to TRBJ2-2; 8 bases map to TRBD2. The junction had 15 bases not matched to a gene; V was cut back by 7 bases and J by 7 bases. CDR1 is SGHRS, CDR2 YFSETQ, per germline. The CDR3 sequence is 16 residues long.

The chain is built from TRBV7-2 and TRBJ2-5, with D possibly matching TRBD2 (6 bases). CDR3 size: 14 residues. The V end was cut by 6 bases, the J end by 2 bases, with 13 bases between. CDR1 is SGHTA and CDR2 is FQGNSA in the germline V gene. The CDR3 sequence: CASSPGLSQETQYF. CDR3 bases: TGTGCCAGCAGTCCGGGACTCTCACAAGAGACCCAGTACTTC.

The V and J genes are TRBV6-4 and TRBJ2-3, with D possibly being TRBD1 (6 bases). This CDR3 has 15 residues. The V gene lost 3 bases and the J gene lost 6 bases, with 16 bases spanning the gap. Per the germline V gene, CDR1 is MRHNA and CDR2 is SNTAGT. Here the CDR3 DNA reads TGTGCCAGCAGTGAAGGGGGTACTGGAAGGGATACGCAGTATTTT. Amino acid sequence: CASSEGGTGRDTQYF.

V is TRBV27 and J is TRBJ2-5; 11 positions match TRBD1. From germline, CDR1 is MNHEY and CDR2 SMNVEV (reference sequence). The CDR3 has 15 residues. J was trimmed by 4 bases and V by 5 bases; bases with no gene match: 6. The CDR3 bases are TGTGCCAGCAGTGCGGGGACAGGGGGAAGAGAGACCCAGTACTTC. Protein: CASSAGTGGRETQYF.

The chain has TRBV6-5 and TRBJ2-2, with 7 bases fitting TRBD1. J was trimmed by 6 bases and V by 0 bases; bases with no gene match: 4. The CDR3 totals 15 residues. The germline V gene has CDR1 MNHEY and CDR2 SVGAGI. The CDR3 DNA sequence: TGTGCCAGCAGTTACTCGACAGGGTACGCCGGGGAGCTGTTTTTT. Translating gives CASSYSTGYAGELFF.

The chain uses TRBV6-6 and TRBJ2-2, with TRBD2 matching 12 bases. Looked up from germline, CDR1 is MNHNY and CDR2 is SVGAGI (reference sequence). The V gene end was trimmed by 6 bases and the J gene end by 6 bases; junction bases not matched to a gene: 5. The CDR3 is made up of 15 amino acids. The CDR3, as DNA: TGTGCCAGCAGACTGGGACTAGCGGGCCCCGGGGAGCTGTTTTTT. As protein: CASRLGLAGPGELFF.

In regard to this clone: This sample includes further DNA sequences coding for the same CDR3. This chain links TRBV5-4 with TRBJ2-7; tentatively, D is TRBD1 (6 bases). The CDR3 contains 15 residues. Between the trimmed V and J ends, which lost 2 bases and 3 bases, there was a span of 15 bases. Germline loops: CDR1 SGHNT, CDR2 YYREEE (reference sequence). The CDR3 reads CASSLDRTHGYEQYF. Written as DNA, the CDR3 is TGTGCCAGCAGCTTAGACAGGACTCATGGCTACGAGCAGTACTTC. The full variable domain, completed using reference TRBV5-4 and TRBJ2-7, is ETGVTQSPTHLIKTRGQQVTLRCSSQSGHNTVSWYQQALGQGPQFIFQYYREEENGRGNFPPRFSGLQFPNYSSELNVNALELDDSALYLCASSLDRTHGYEQYFGPGTRLTVT.